The rows below give T cell receptor beta chains drawn from one sample of a study of Ad26.COV2.S vaccination and SARS-CoV-2 variants. Profiling relied on immunoSEQ multiplex PCR, and the TCRdb table lists in-frame clones only, not all of them. Among about 460,000 clones, roughly 87% were seen once, and the ten largest hold about 1.7%. This sample comprised peripheral blood, obtained in a trial of Ad26.COV2.S vaccine versus placebo. The receptor source for this set is a person between 18 and 65 years old who received the Ad26.COV2.S COVID-19 vaccine or a placebo. Each CDR3 is given with its conserved first and last residue. Each record gives: J gene, V gene, D gene, clone size, CDR3 DNA, CDR3 protein. The D gene is left open where the match is weak. Size values are once, few and many counts, or a class for expanded clones, and some rows have none.

j_call: TRBJ1-2
v_call: TRBV5-1
d_call: NA
clone_size: NA
cdr3_nt: TGCGCCAGCAGCCGAGGTGGGGGGAACTATGGCTACACCTTC
cdr3_aa: CASSRGGGNYGYTF

j_call: TRBJ1-2
v_call: TRBV7-9
d_call: TRBD1
clone_size: once
cdr3_nt: TGTGCCAGCAGCTTAGCCCCGGACAGGTCCTATGGCTACACCTTC
cdr3_aa: CASSLAPDRSYGYTF

j_call: TRBJ2-1
v_call: TRBV7-9
d_call: NA
clone_size: NA
cdr3_nt: TGTGCCAGCAGCCCGGCGACAGGCGAGCCGTACAATGAGCAGTTCTTC
cdr3_aa: CASSPATGEPYNEQFF

j_call: TRBJ2-1
v_call: TRBV19
d_call: TRBD2
clone_size: NA
cdr3_nt: TGTGCCAGTACCTCCCTAGCGGGGTCCTACAATGAGCAGTTCTTC
cdr3_aa: CASTSLAGSYNEQFF

j_call: TRBJ1-1
v_call: TRBV7-9
d_call: TRBD1
clone_size: NA
cdr3_nt: TGTGCCAGCGACAGGGGAGACACTGAAGCTTTCTTT
cdr3_aa: CASDRGDTEAFF

j_call: TRBJ1-4
v_call: TRBV11-2
d_call: NA
clone_size: NA
cdr3_nt: TGTGCCAGCAGCCAAGGGAGGGGAATTTTTGAAAAACTGTTTTTT
cdr3_aa: CASSQGRGIFEKLFF

j_call: TRBJ1-1
v_call: TRBV2
d_call: NA
clone_size: NA
cdr3_nt: TGTGCCAGCAGTGAAGGGGGGAACACTGAAGCTTTCTTT
cdr3_aa: CASSEGGNTEAFF

j_call: TRBJ2-7
v_call: TRBV28
d_call: TRBD1
clone_size: few
cdr3_nt: TGTGCCAGCAGTGTTCCGGGACAGGGCGCCTACGAGCAGTACTTC
cdr3_aa: CASSVPGQGAYEQYF

j_call: TRBJ2-7
v_call: TRBV28
d_call: TRBD2
clone_size: NA
cdr3_nt: TGTGCCAGCACGATGGGAGGGATCTACGAGCAGTACTTC
cdr3_aa: CASTMGGIYEQYF

j_call: TRBJ2-7
v_call: TRBV7-9
d_call: NA
clone_size: NA
cdr3_nt: TGTGCCAGCAGCCGTCTTCGCGGTAGCTCCTACGAGCAGTACTTC
cdr3_aa: CASSRLRGSSYEQYF